The clone carrying this T cell receptor (beta chain) was detected a few times. Its cognate antigen is unknown. Study conclusions and caveats: Larger-cohort validation covered only one TCR beta V-J rearrangement. Tumor Tregs overlapped most with tumor, then blood, naive CD4+ cells.

The CDR3 spans 15 residues. CDR1 and CDR2 (germline): MGHRA, YSYEKL. Between the trimmed V and J ends, which lost 2 bases and 4 bases, there was a span of 15 bases. Each CDR3 protein gets one entry after TCRdb re-called the 5' RACE reads with MiXCR. This repertoire shows approximately 60,000 distinct CDR3 sequences, around 26% found once; its top ten account for roughly 3.3%. The sequence was collected from a female donor with breast cancer. The chain is built from TRBV4-1 and TRBJ2-7; perhaps TRBD2 as D (6 bases). The sequenced sample was tumor-infiltrating memory CD4+ T cells sorted from the breast tumor. Subset described: memory CD4+ T cells, CD4+CD45RO+CD25-. The CDR3 sequence is CASSQKVGSDYEQYF. The CDR3 DNA reads TGCGCCAGCAGCCAAAAGGTCGGGAGCGATTACGAGCAGTACTTC.